The rows below give T cell receptor beta chains drawn from one sample of a study of CD8 T cells in Susac syndrome. TCRdb independently ran MiXCR on the immunoSEQ multiplex PCR reads; one entry per CDR3 protein. The sample holds approximately 220,000 distinct CDR3 sequences, approximately 95% seen once. The sample was CD4+ T cells from PBMCs. The receptors come from a human donor with multiple sclerosis. CDR3s include the opening cysteine and the closing phenylalanine or tryptophan. The D gene is left open where the match is weak. A clone size is listed for some rows: how often the clone was seen (once, few, many), or a class if it is expanded.

j_call d_call clone_size v_call cdr3_nt cdr3_aa
TRBJ2-1 TRBD1 . TRBV2 TGTGCCAGCAGTGCCGAGACAGGGCCCAATGAGCAGTTCTTC CASSAETGPNEQFF
TRBJ2-3 TRBD2 . TRBV20-1 TGCAGTGCCAAAGGCGGGGGGACAGATACGCAGTATTTT CSAKGGGTDTQYF
TRBJ2-2 . . TRBV29-1 TGCGGCGGTGGCAGCACGAACACCGGGGAGCTGTTTTTT CGGGSTNTGELFF
TRBJ1-1 . . TRBV30 TGTGCCTGGAGTGTAAGGAGGTCAGGGCGGATGAACACTGAAGCTTTCTTT CAWSVRRSGRMNTEAFF
TRBJ2-5 . . TRBV2 TGTGCCACCTACCCCGGCCAAGCGGGGACCCAGTACTTC CATYPGQAGTQYF
TRBJ1-2 . . TRBV30 TGTGCCTGGAGTGATCTACGGCATGGGGATGGCTACACCTTC CAWSDLRHGDGYTF
TRBJ2-3 . . TRBV5-4 TGTGCCAGCAGCCCATCCCAGAAGGGGAGCACAGATACGCAGTATTTT CASSPSQKGSTDTQYF
TRBJ1-2 . . TRBV3-1 TGTGCCAGCAGCCAAGTGACAGGAACCACCTATGGCTACACCTTC CASSQVTGTTYGYTF
TRBJ1-1 TRBD1 . TRBV7-9 TGTGCCAGCAGCCCTCTGATGACAGGGGCTGAAGCTTTCTTT CASSPLMTGAEAFF
TRBJ1-2 . . TRBV29-1 TGCAGCGTTGAAGATTTCCCGGTGTATGAGGGCTACACCTTC CSVEDFPVYEGYTF
TRBJ2-5 . once TRBV29-1 TGCAGCGGTGGGCATCTTGAGACCCAGTACTTC CSGGHLETQYF
TRBJ1-1 TRBD1 . TRBV2 TGTGCCAGCAGCTCCAGCCGGGACAGGGGGCCGTGGGCTTTCTTT CASSSSRDRGPWAFF
TRBJ2-3 . . TRBV7-9 TGTGCCAGCACCCCTCGCGATTTGCAAGGAACAGATACGCAGTATTTT CASTPRDLQGTDTQYF
TRBJ2-7 . . TRBV6-2/TRBV6-3 TGTGCCAGCAGACGCCTGGACTTGAACGAGCAGTACTTC CASRRLDLNEQYF
TRBJ1-1 . once TRBV20-1 TGCAGTGCCCACCGGGGAGTCACTGAAGCTTTCTTT CSAHRGVTEAFF
TRBJ1-4 . . TRBV6-6 TGTGCCAGCAGTTACTCCACACCAGGGGAACTGTTTTTT CASSYSTPGELFF
TRBJ2-1 . . TRBV13 TGTGCCAGCAGCTTCCGGAGGGGGGTGAATGAGCAGTTCTTC CASSFRRGVNEQFF
TRBJ2-1 TRBD2 . TRBV20-1 TGCAGTGCTACCTGGGACTACCTCTCCTACAATGAGCAGTTCTTC CSATWDYLSYNEQFF
TRBJ1-4 . . TRBV30 TGTGCCTGGAGATGGGGGCCCTTAGGTGAAAAACTGTTTTTT CAWRWGPLGEKLFF
TRBJ1-1 . . TRBV29-1 TGCAGCGTTGCGTCGACGAACACTGAAGCTTTCTTT CSVASTNTEAFF
TRBJ1-1 . . TRBV6-6 TGTGCCAGCACTCACATGTGGGAGGCTTTCTTT CASTHMWEAFF
TRBJ1-2 TRBD1 . TRBV7-9 TGTGCCAGCAGCTTAGGACAGGGGAGGGATGGCTACACCTTC CASSLGQGRDGYTF
TRBJ1-2 . . TRBV5-6 TGTGCCAGCAGCTTGTTCGGGTCGGGGGGCTATGGCTACACCTTC CASSLFGSGGYGYTF
TRBJ2-1 . . TRBV7-2 TGTGCCAGCAGCCCGGACATTGACAATGAGCAGTTCTTC CASSPDIDNEQFF
TRBJ1-6 . . TRBV20-1 TGCAGTGCTAGGACCCACAGGGAAGTGAGTTCACCCCTCCACTTT CSARTHREVSSPLHF
TRBJ2-1 TRBD2 . TRBV11-2 TGTGCCAGCAGCTCCGGGACTAGGGGTGAGCAGTTCTTC CASSSGTRGEQFF
TRBJ1-6 . . TRBV12-3/TRBV12-4 TGTGCCAGCAGTTTAGCGCAGAATTCACCCCTCCACTTT CASSLAQNSPLHF
TRBJ2-3 . . TRBV15 TGTGCCACCAGCAGAGATCTAGCGACAGCAGATACGCAGTATTTT CATSRDLATADTQYF
TRBJ2-3 TRBD2 . TRBV6-5 TGTGCCACTCATCGGGACTACAACACAGATACGCAGTATTTT CATHRDYNTDTQYF
TRBJ1-2 TRBD1 . TRBV30 TGTGCCTGGAGCCCGGGACAGGGGCATGGCTACACCTTC CAWSPGQGHGYTF
TRBJ2-5 . . TRBV3-1 TGTGCCAGCTCCAAGAGAGGGGGCCAAGAGACCCAGTACTTC CASSKRGGQETQYF
TRBJ2-1 . . TRBV5-1 TGCGCCAGCAGCTTAGGGGGGCGACTAGCCGAATTCTTC CASSLGGRLAEFF
TRBJ1-6 . . TRBV2 TGTGCCAGCAGTGAAGAGGAACAGGGAATTTCACCCCTCCACTTT CASSEEEQGISPLHF
TRBJ1-2 TRBD1 . TRBV20-1 TGCAGTGCTCCAGGGGGGCAGAACTATGGCTACACCTTC CSAPGGQNYGYTF
TRBJ1-5 . . TRBV29-1 TGCAGCGTGGGGGATTTGGGTCAGCCCCAGCATTTT CSVGDLGQPQHF
TRBJ1-1 . . TRBV5-1 TGCGCCAGCAGCCCCAAGACAGGAGCGAACACTGAAGCTTTCTTT CASSPKTGANTEAFF
TRBJ2-3 . once TRBV4-1 TGCGCCAGCAGCCAAGATCCGGTGAGCACAGATACGCAGTATTTT CASSQDPVSTDTQYF
TRBJ2-7 TRBD1 . TRBV2 TGTGCCAGCACCGGGATAGGACAGGGTTTCTCCGAGCAGTACTTC CASTGIGQGFSEQYF
TRBJ2-1 TRBD1 . TRBV10-3 TGTGCCATCACCACCGGGACAGGAGGCAATGAGCAGTTCTTC CAITTGTGGNEQFF
TRBJ1-4 . once TRBV30 TGTGCCTGGAGTGTAGGTCGGCATAATGAAAAACTGTTTTTT CAWSVGRHNEKLFF
TRBJ2-3 . . TRBV29-1 TGCAGCGGCACCCGGGCCCCAGATACGCAGTATTTT CSGTRAPDTQYF
TRBJ1-5 . . TRBV15 TGTGCCACCAGTAGGACAAGGGAGGGTCAGCCCCAGCATTTT CATSRTREGQPQHF
TRBJ2-7 . . TRBV7-2 TGTGCCAGCAGCCAACCTGGGGAAGCGTACGAGCAGTACTTC CASSQPGEAYEQYF
TRBJ2-2 . . TRBV29-1 TGCAGCGTTGCAGGGAGCACCGGGGAGCTGTTTTTT CSVAGSTGELFF
TRBJ1-2 . . TRBV30 TGTGCCTGGAGTGGGACATTGGATGGGAGGACCTTC CAWSGTLDGRTF
TRBJ1-5 . . TRBV20-1 TGCAGTGCTGTACCGCCGGGGCCGGACAATCAGCCCCAGCATTTT CSAVPPGPDNQPQHF
TRBJ1-3 . . TRBV30 TGTGCCTGGAGTGTACGGCAGGCGGGACGAAACACCATATATTTT CAWSVRQAGRNTIYF
TRBJ1-1 . . TRBV9 TGTGCCACCTCGATAAACACTGAAGCTTTCTTT CATSINTEAFF
TRBJ2-3 . once TRBV29-1 TGCAGCGTTGGGGCCCGGATGACAGATACGCAGTATTTT CSVGARMTDTQYF